These 26 T cell receptor beta chains came from one sample sequenced in a study of blood T cell repertoires in COVID-19. Generated by immunoSEQ multiplex PCR, the TCRdb table keeps only in-frame clones and is missing some. The table lists approximately 250,000 clones, roughly 80% of them singletons. The specimen sequenced was peripheral blood. The origin of the receptors is a woman aged 55-70 years with active or convalescent COVID-19.

The chain uses TRBV19 and TRBJ2-1; D ambiguous. Trimming removed 5 bases at V and 7 bases at J, with 21 bases between. This CDR3 is built from 16 residues. CDR1 and CDR2 (germline): LNHDA, SQIVND (reference sequence). The CDR3 sequence is CASSPRVARSRNEQFF. The CDR3 DNA follows: TGTGCCAGTAGTCCCCGGGTAGCTCGATCAAGGAATGAGCAGTTCTTC.

V usage is TRBV29-1 and J usage is TRBJ2-7, with 11 positions matching TRBD2. Germline-derived CDR1 and CDR2 are SQVTM and ANQGSEA. The CDR3 spans 14 residues. Losses at the gene ends were 7 bases for V and 2 bases for J; bases not matched to a gene: 7. This chain's CDR3 is CSAYTSGSTYEQYF. The CDR3 nucleotides read TGCAGCGCCTACACTAGCGGGAGTACCTACGAGCAGTACTTC.

The chain recombines TRBV9 with TRBJ1-4; D remains ambiguous. The CDR3 has 13 amino acids. Trimming took 4 bases from V and 3 from J, leaving 7 bases between them. Germline-derived CDR1 and CDR2 are SGDLS and YYNGEE. CDR3 nucleotide sequence: TGTGCCAGCAGCCCCCGTTCTAATGAAAAACTGTTTTTT. Translating it yields CASSPRSNEKLFF.

This chain connects TRBV27 to TRBJ2-5; tentatively, D is TRBD2 (6 bases). The CDR3 is 14 residues long. Per the germline V gene, CDR1 is MNHEY and CDR2 is SMNVEV (reference sequence). V lost 5 bases to trimming and J lost 4 bases, with 14 bases between them. CDR3 protein: CASSEGRGGETQYF. In DNA, the CDR3 is TGTGCCAGCAGTGAGGGACGGGGAGGAGAGACCCAGTACTTC.

This chain connects TRBV9 to TRBJ1-2; 8 positions match TRBD1. This CDR3 has 14 amino acids. V lost 4 bases and J lost 4; bases outside the gene matches: 6. CDR1 and CDR2 (germline): SGDLS, YYNGEE. In DNA form, the CDR3 reads TGTGCCAGCAGCAAAGACAGGGGAAGCTATGGCTACACCTTC. Translation gives CASSKDRGSYGYTF.

CDR3 bases: TGTGCCAGCGCAACGGGGGGGGCCCAAGAGACCCAGTACTTC. This encodes CASATGGAQETQYF. The genes are TRBV2 and TRBJ2-5; 8 bases match TRBD2. The CDR3 is 14 residues long. Germline CDR1 SNHLY, CDR2 FYNNEI. V lost 8 bases and J lost 1; bases outside the gene matches: 6.

The chain employs TRBV5-1 and TRBJ1-5, with D tentatively TRBD1 (6 bases). Trimming stripped 2 bases from V and 0 bases from J, with 9 bases between. Germline values: CDR1 SGHRS, CDR2 YFSETQ. CDR3 length equals 15 residues. The CDR3 DNA follows: TGCGCCAGCAGCTTCACGGACAGTAGCAATCAGCCCCAGCATTTT. This codes for CASSFTDSSNQPQHF.

The V and J genes are TRBV7-2 and TRBJ2-6; 7 bases fit TRBD1. From germline, CDR1 is SGHTA and CDR2 FQGNSA. After removal of 5 bases from V and 0 bases from J, the junction contained 10 bases not matched to a gene. This CDR3 spans 18 amino acids. CDR3 DNA: TGTGCCAGCAGCCCAAGGACAGGCCTCACCTCTGGGGCCAACGTCCTGACTTTC. This encodes CASSPRTGLTSGANVLTF.

This clone was recorded at least ten times. V is TRBV3-1 (or the pseudogene TRBV3-2) and J is TRBJ1-2; TRBD1 aligns across 7 bases. Germline V lookup: CDR1 LGHDT, CDR2 YNNKEL (reference sequence). CDR3 length equals 12 residues. V shed 4 bases, J shed 5 bases, and the junction held 1 base outside the gene matches. The CDR3 DNA follows: TGTGCCAGCAGCCTGGGACAGTATGGCTACACCTTC. It codes for CASSLGQYGYTF.

This clone was counted a single time. This rearrangement joins TRBV7-3 to TRBJ2-3; 7 bases agree with TRBD1. Losses at the gene ends were 3 bases for V and 3 bases for J; bases not matched to a gene: 3. The V gene's germline CDR1 is SGHTA and CDR2 FQGTGA. CDR3 length equals 14 residues. The CDR3 here is CASSLTGWTDTQYF. DNA for the CDR3: TGTGCCAGCAGCTTGACAGGGTGGACAGATACGCAGTATTTT.

The rearrangement links TRBV5-4 to TRBJ2-7; TRBD1 is a possible D gene (7 bases). Trimming took 6 bases from V and 0 from J, leaving 16 bases between them. This CDR3 region has 15 residues. Germline assignment: CDR1 SGHNT and CDR2 YYREEE (reference sequence). Here the CDR3 DNA reads TGTGCCAGCACCAGGGGGGACCTTCTCTCCTACGAGCAGTACTTC. Encoded protein: CASTRGDLLSYEQYF.

The rearrangement links TRBV7-2 to TRBJ1-2, with TRBD1 matching 8 bases. The CDR3 is 13 amino acids. Germline CDR1 and CDR2: SGHTA and FQGNSA. V lost 5 bases and J lost 8; bases outside the gene matches: 7. The CDR3 loop reads CASSPDRGGGYTF. The CDR3 coding sequence is TGTGCCAGCAGCCCAGACAGGGGCGGGGGCTACACCTTC.

The chain joins TRBV28 to TRBJ2-3; 9 bases are shared with TRBD2. This CDR3 spans 14 amino acids. V dropped 11 bases and J dropped 4; count of bases not matched to a gene: 10. The germline V gene encodes CDR1 MDHEN and CDR2 SYDVKM. This CDR3 is CAWGGGARADTQYF. DNA of the CDR3: TGTGCCTGGGGCGGGGGGGCCAGGGCAGATACGCAGTATTTT.

J is TRBJ1-6 and V is TRBV27, with D unclear. CDR3 size: 13 residues. Germline V lookup: CDR1 MNHEY, CDR2 SMNVEV (reference sequence). V was cut by 5 bases and J by 4 bases, with 6 bases left in between. This CDR3 is CASSPRYNSPLHF. The CDR3 nucleotides are TGTGCCAGCAGTCCGAGATATAATTCACCCCTCCACTTT.

The rearrangement links TRBV6-5 to TRBJ1-1; a weak D match, TRBD1 (6 bases). The germline gives CDR1 MNHEY, CDR2 SVGAGI. The CDR3 covers 15 residues. The V gene lost 0 bases and the J gene lost 4 bases, with 12 bases spanning the gap. CDR3 loop: CASSYSQGIGTEAFF. The CDR3 nucleotides are TGTGCCAGCAGTTACTCGCAGGGGATCGGCACTGAAGCTTTCTTT.

The chain employs TRBV3-1 (or the pseudogene TRBV3-2) and TRBJ2-7; 9 bases map to TRBD1. This CDR3 has 16 amino acids. V gave up 1 base and J gave up 3 bases; unmatched junction bases: 7. From germline, CDR1 is LGHDT and CDR2 YNNKEL (reference sequence). The CDR3 loop reads CASSQGSYRGLYEQYV. In DNA form, the CDR3 reads TGTGCCAGCAGCCAAGGGTCCTACAGGGGGCTCTACGAGCAGTACGTC.

The V and J genes are TRBV14 and TRBJ1-1; weak D call: TRBD1 (6 bases). The CDR3 loop spans 14 amino acids. From germline, CDR1 is SGHDN and CDR2 FVKESK. Trimming cost V 0 bases and J 8 bases, with 13 bases left between them. The CDR3 DNA reads TGTGCCAGCAGCCAAGATTGGTCCAGGGGAGAAGCTTTCTTT. Translating gives CASSQDWSRGEAFF.

This chain connects TRBV6-6 to TRBJ1-1; TRBD1 is a possible D gene (6 bases). The length of the CDR3 is 15 residues. CDR1 and CDR2 (germline): MNHNY, SVGAGI (reference sequence). Between the trimmed V and J ends, which lost 2 bases and 3 bases, there was a span of 13 bases. In nucleotides, the CDR3 is TGTGCCAGCAGTTACCCCCAGGGGCAGTACACTGAAGCTTTCTTT. Its translation: CASSYPQGQYTEAFF.

This clone was found once. The V gene is TRBV6-6, the J gene TRBJ1-4; 8 nucleotides align to TRBD1. Germline trimming cut 6 bases from V and 8 bases from J; bases unmatched to any gene: 8. This CDR3 region has 14 residues. Germline CDR1 is MNHNY and CDR2 is SVGAGI (reference sequence). Here the CDR3 DNA reads TGTGCCAGCAGCCCAGGGGGCGGATGGGAAAAACTGTTTTTT. It yields the protein CASSPGGGWEKLFF.

In DNA, the CDR3 is TGTGCCAGCTCACTGGACAGGGTTTCCACAACTAATGAAAAACTGTTTTTT. It codes for CASSLDRVSTTNEKLFF. V is TRBV18 and J is TRBJ1-4; 8 bases align to TRBD1. Germline CDR1 reads KGHSH; CDR2 reads LQKENI. This CDR3 is built from 17 residues. V lost 4 bases to trimming and J lost 0 bases; unmatched junction nucleotides: 7.

The gene calls are TRBV5-6 and TRBJ2-1; 15 bases match TRBD2. This CDR3 spans 14 amino acids. The germline V gene has CDR1 SGHDT and CDR2 YYEEEE. V lost 4 bases to trimming and J lost 11 bases; unmatched junction nucleotides: 4. CDR3 DNA: TGTGCCAGCAGCCAAGGACTAGCGGGAGGGCAGCAGTTCTTC. Its translation: CASSQGLAGGQQFF.

The chain couples TRBV2 to TRBJ1-1; 7 bases are a match to TRBD1. J gave up 5 bases and V 4 bases, and 4 bases lay outside the gene matches. The CDR3 spans 13 residues. Germline lookup yields CDR1 SNHLY and CDR2 FYNNEI. CDR3: CASSATGVTEAFF. DNA of the CDR3: TGTGCCAGCAGTGCTACAGGGGTTACTGAAGCTTTCTTT.

This chain joins TRBV9 and TRBJ2-1, with D hard to call. This CDR3 is 13 amino acids long. Trimming left V 6 bases short and J 2 bases short, with 9 bases between. CDR1 is SGDLS, CDR2 YYNGEE, per germline. CDR3 in DNA: TGTGCCAGCAACGCGTATACCTACAATGAGCAGTTCTTC. It translates to CASNAYTYNEQFF. Looking up the rest from reference TRBV9 and TRBJ2-1 gives the full variable domain: DSGVTQTPKHLITATGQRVTLRCSPRSGDLSVYWYQQSLDQGLQFLIQYYNGEERAKGNILERFSAQQFPDLHSELNLSSLELGDSALYFCASNAYTYNEQFFGPGTRLTVL.

This sequence joins TRBV6-5 and TRBJ1-2; 8 positions match TRBD1. V gave up 0 bases and J gave up 2 bases; unmatched junction bases: 5. The germline V gene has CDR1 MNHEY and CDR2 SVGAGI. The CDR3 runs to 16 residues. The CDR3, as DNA: TGTGCCAGCAGTTACTCGTGGGGACAGGCCAACTATGGCTACACCTTC. It translates to CASSYSWGQANYGYTF.

The gene calls are TRBV28 and TRBJ2-7, with TRBD1 matching 8 bases. The CDR3 sequence is 14 residues long. V lost 6 bases, J lost 0 bases, and 4 bases stayed unmatched. Per the germline V gene, CDR1 is MDHEN and CDR2 is SYDVKM. CDR3 sequence (DNA): TGTGCCAGCAGGGAAGGACAGGGCTCCTACGAGCAGTACTTC. This encodes CASREGQGSYEQYF.

The chain has TRBV7-3 and TRBJ2-5, with 11 bases lining up with TRBD2. The CDR3 runs to 14 residues. V lost 5 bases and J lost 4; bases outside the gene matches: 3. CDR1 is SGHTA and CDR2 is FQGTGA in the germline V gene. The DNA of the CDR3 is TGTGCCAGCAGCCTTGGGACTAGCGGAGAGACCCAGTACTTC. Translation: CASSLGTSGETQYF.